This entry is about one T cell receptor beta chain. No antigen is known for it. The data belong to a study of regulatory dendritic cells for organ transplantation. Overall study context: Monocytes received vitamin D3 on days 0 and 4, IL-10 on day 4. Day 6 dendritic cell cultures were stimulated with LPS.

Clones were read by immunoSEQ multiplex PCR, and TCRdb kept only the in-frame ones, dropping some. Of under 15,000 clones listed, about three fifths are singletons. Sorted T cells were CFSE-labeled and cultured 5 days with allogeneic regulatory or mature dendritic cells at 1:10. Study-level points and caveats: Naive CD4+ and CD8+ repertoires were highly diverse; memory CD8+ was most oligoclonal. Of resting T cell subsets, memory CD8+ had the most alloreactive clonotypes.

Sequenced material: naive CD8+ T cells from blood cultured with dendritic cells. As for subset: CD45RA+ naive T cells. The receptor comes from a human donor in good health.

CDR3 bases: TGTGCCAGCAGCTACACACAGGGATTCACCGGGGAGCTGTTTTTT. Its translation: CASSYTQGFTGELFF. J is TRBJ2-2 and V is TRBV5-5; D might be TRBD1 (6 bases). The CDR3 length is 15 residues. V lost 3 bases to trimming and J lost 4 bases, with 13 bases between them. Germline V gene data show CDR1 as SGHKS and CDR2 as YYEKEE (reference sequence).